A single sample is the source of the 31 T cell receptor beta chains below, sequenced in a study of spatial heterogeneity in lung cancer. The sample's time point: sample taken at primary tumor resection. No cell sorting; template was whole RNA from tumor, lung tissue or PBMC. TCRdb re-called the 5' RACE reads through MiXCR, storing one row per CDR3 protein. Altogether tens of thousands of distinct CDR3 sequences are present, 4% to 6% being singletons, with the ten largest covering more than 25%. Here the sequenced sample was PBMCs, taken at surgery. The receptors originated from a female donor with early-stage non-small cell lung cancer.

This clonotype was observed many times. V is TRBV7-9 and J is TRBJ2-1, with 8 bases aligning to TRBD2. There are 19 residues in the CDR3. Per the germline V gene, CDR1 is SEHNR and CDR2 is FQNEAQ (reference sequence). The V segment lost 3 bases and the J segment 3 bases; nucleotides outside the gene matches: 16. Here the CDR3 DNA reads TGTGCCAGCAGCTTTGTTGGCGGGGGAGCTAGCGGGCGCTACAATGAGCAGTTCTTC. It codes for CASSFVGGGASGRYNEQFF.

There are many counts of this clonotype. The V call is TRBV20-1, the J call TRBJ2-5; the D gene is possibly TRBD1 (6 bases). Trimming took 5 bases from V and 0 from J, leaving 10 bases between them. The CDR3 is 13 residues long. Looked up from germline, CDR1 is DFQATT and CDR2 is SNEGSKA (reference sequence). The CDR3 loop reads CSAHGTNQETQYF. DNA for the CDR3: TGCAGTGCTCACGGGACAAACCAAGAGACCCAGTACTTC.

This clonotype was seen many times. CDR3 DNA: TGTGCCAGCAGCCATCCCGGGACAGGGGAAGAGACCCAGTACTTC. Its protein is CASSHPGTGEETQYF. This chain uses TRBV3-1 with TRBJ2-5; 10 bases map to TRBD1. The CDR3 length is 15 residues. Germline assignment: CDR1 LGHDT and CDR2 YNNKEL (reference sequence). V lost 3 bases to trimming and J lost 3 bases; unmatched junction nucleotides: 4.

This clonotype was seen many times. The rearrangement links TRBV20-1 to TRBJ2-3; unclear D gene. The V gene lost 0 bases and the J gene lost 1 base, with 8 bases spanning the gap. Germline CDR1 reads DFQATT; CDR2 reads SNEGSKA (reference sequence). This CDR3 is built from 14 residues. The CDR3 nucleotides read TGCAGTGCTAGAGATCGATCGGGCACAGATACGCAGTATTTT. Translating gives CSARDRSGTDTQYF.

This clonotype was counted ten times or more. The chain has TRBV5-1 and TRBJ2-7; D possibly corresponds to TRBD1 (5 bases). Per the germline V gene, CDR1 is SGHRS and CDR2 is YFSETQ. V gave up 0 bases and J gave up 3 bases, with 10 bases separating them. This CDR3 comprises 14 residues. CDR3 nucleotides: TGCGCCAGCAGCTTGGATCCAGGGATCTACGAGCAGTACTTC. Its protein product is CASSLDPGIYEQYF.

This clonotype was found many times. The chain recombines TRBV6-1 with TRBJ1-5; D is unclear. Germline V gene lookup returns CDR1 MNHNS and CDR2 SASEGT. V was pared by 7 bases and J by 5 bases, with 9 bases between. The CDR3 runs to 12 residues. CDR3 sequence reads: CASNSAYQPQHF. Here the CDR3 DNA reads TGTGCCAGCAATAGCGCCTATCAGCCCCAGCATTTT.

This clonotype has a count of ten or more. J is TRBJ2-2 and V is TRBV24-1; D not resolved. Germline V CDR1 and CDR2: KGHDR, SFDVKD. Between the trimmed V and J ends, which lost 6 bases and 0 bases, there was a span of 13 bases. The CDR3 runs to 16 residues. In DNA, the CDR3 is TGTGCCACCAGTACTACACTCCCCCCGAACACCGGGGAGCTGTTTTTT. This sequence encodes CATSTTLPPNTGELFF.

This clonotype has ten or more counts. CDR3 protein: CAISDSTWDEQYF. The DNA of the CDR3 is TGTGCCATCAGTGATTCGACGTGGGACGAGCAGTACTTC. This chain joins TRBV10-3 and TRBJ2-7; D gene ambiguous. Germline V gene sequence: CDR1 ENHRY, CDR2 SYGVKD. The CDR3 extends over 13 amino acids. The V end was cut by 3 bases, the J end by 5 bases, with 11 bases between.

This clonotype has a count of ten or more. This chain connects TRBV29-1 to TRBJ2-3; 10 bases are shared with TRBD2. J gave up 1 base and V 3 bases, and 7 bases lay outside the gene matches. Germline V gene sequence: CDR1 SQVTM, CDR2 ANQGSEA. The CDR3 consists of 16 residues. CDR3 protein: CSVDRLAGDRTDTQYF. CDR3 nucleotides: TGCAGCGTTGATCGCCTAGCGGGAGATCGCACAGATACGCAGTATTTT.

The table lists this clonotype with many counts. The chain links TRBV5-4 to TRBJ2-7, with TRBD2 matching over 11 bases. The CDR3 runs 17 residues. Germline V gene data show CDR1 as SGHNT and CDR2 as YYREEE (reference sequence). Trimming took 4 bases from V and 3 from J; bases not matched to a gene: 12. The CDR3 sequence: CASSRLATSGTFYEQYF. CDR3 sequence (DNA): TGTGCCAGCAGCCGATTGGCGACTAGCGGGACGTTCTACGAGCAGTACTTC.

This clonotype has ten or more counts. The J gene is TRBJ2-5, the V gene TRBV5-1, with TRBD2 matching over 12 bases. Germline V gene lookup returns CDR1 SGHRS and CDR2 YFSETQ. V was clipped by 4 bases and J by 0 bases; unmatched bases: 10. This CDR3 comprises 18 residues. This CDR3 reads CASSPQTTSGGYQETQYF. The CDR3 bases are TGCGCCAGCAGCCCCCAAACCACTAGCGGGGGGTACCAAGAGACCCAGTACTTC.

The sample holds many counts of this clonotype. The chain uses TRBV7-9 and TRBJ2-1; D uncertain. Germline CDR1 and CDR2: SEHNR and FQNEAQ (reference sequence). The length of the CDR3 is 12 residues. Deletions cut 3 bases from V and 13 bases from J, with 13 bases between. CDR3 nucleotide sequence: TGTGCCAGCAGCTTTTTTGTGGAGAACCAGTTCTTC. This gives the protein CASSFFVENQFF.

This clonotype was detected many times. This sequence joins TRBV6-2 or TRBV6-3 and TRBJ1-1; no clear D. This CDR3 is built from 11 residues. With 6 bases removed from V and 1 base from J, the gap between germline ends came to 3 bases. CDR1 MNHEY and CDR2 SVGEGT come from the germline V gene. The CDR3 region is CASRRNTEAFF. CDR3 coding DNA: TGTGCCAGCAGACGGAACACTGAAGCTTTCTTT.

This clonotype was counted many times. The genes are TRBV7-9 and TRBJ1-1; no clear D. V dropped 2 bases and J dropped 1 base, with 11 bases sitting between them. Germline CDR1 SEHNR, CDR2 FQNEAQ (reference sequence). The CDR3 runs 15 residues. The CDR3 DNA sequence: TGTGCCAGCAGCTTACAACGGGCCTGGAACACTGAAGCTTTCTTT. It translates to CASSLQRAWNTEAFF.

This clonotype was observed at least ten times. The chain has TRBV7-8 and TRBJ2-1; the D gene could be TRBD1 or TRBD2 (6 bases each). The germline V gene has CDR1 SGHVS and CDR2 FQNEAQ. V was pared by 7 bases and J by 7 bases, with 20 bases between. The CDR3 spans 15 residues. The CDR3 loop reads CASTHRRGARNEQFF. The CDR3 nucleotides are TGTGCCAGCACCCACCGTAGGGGGGCGCGGAATGAGCAGTTCTTC.

The table lists this clonotype with many counts. This sequence joins TRBV20-1 and TRBJ1-1; no definite D call. V was cut by 3 bases and J by 5 bases, with 10 bases left in between. The CDR3 has 12 amino acids. Germline CDR1 and CDR2: DFQATT and SNEGSKA (reference sequence). DNA for the CDR3: TGCAGTGCTAGTGTGGGGAAGACTGAAGCTTTCTTT. Its protein is CSASVGKTEAFF.

The rearrangement links TRBV28 to TRBJ1-5; perhaps TRBD1 as D (6 bases). V shed 5 bases and J shed 2 bases, with 19 bases lying between them. Germline CDR1 reads MDHEN; CDR2 reads SYDVKM. The CDR3 is 17 residues long. Written as DNA, the CDR3 is TGTGCCAGCAGTCCCCTGGTGATGGCAGGGGGCAATCAGCCCCAGCATTTT. It yields the protein CASSPLVMAGGNQPQHF.

In this sample, this clonotype turned up many times. The rearrangement joins TRBV20-1 to TRBJ1-4, with D maybe TRBD1 (6 bases). The V end was cut by 2 bases, the J end by 8 bases, with 12 bases between. The CDR3 spans 13 residues. Germline V gene sequence: CDR1 DFQATT, CDR2 SNEGSKA (reference sequence). The CDR3 loop reads CSARIGGPEKLFF. CDR3 bases: TGCAGTGCTAGAATCGGGGGCCCCGAAAAACTGTTTTTT.

This clonotype was seen ten or more times. The chain recombines TRBV3-1 with TRBJ2-6; a weak D match, TRBD2 (6 bases). The germline V and J ends were trimmed by 4 bases and 3 bases, with 16 bases remaining between them. In germline, CDR1 is LGHDT, CDR2 YNNKEL (reference sequence). The CDR3 runs 17 residues. Here the CDR3 DNA reads TGTGCCAGCAGCCTTGGTAAGGGACTGAGTGGGGCCAACGTCCTGACTTTC. This gives the protein CASSLGKGLSGANVLTF. The entire variable domain, with the rest obtained from reference TRBV3-1 and TRBJ2-6, is as follows: DTAVSQTPKYLVTQMGNDKSIKCEQNLGHDTMYWYKQDSKKFLKIMFSYNNKELIINETVPNRFSPKSPDKAHLNLHINSLELGDSAVYFCASSLGKGLSGANVLTFGAGSRLTVL.

Note on this clonotype: It is likely a read error, because the conserved phenylalanine at the end of the CDR3 is missing. The V and J genes are TRBV18 and TRBJ1-4; D is perhaps TRBD1 (5 bases). V was shortened by 2 bases and J by 4 bases, with 14 bases between the two germline ends. In germline, CDR1 is KGHSH, CDR2 LQKENI. There are 16 residues in the CDR3. This CDR3 is CASSPGSRGDNEKLFL. CDR3 DNA: TGTGCCAGCTCACCAGGCTCCCGGGGCGATAATGAAAAACTGTTTCTT.

This clonotype has ten or more counts. This sequence joins TRBV12-3 or TRBV12-4 and TRBJ2-3; 7 bases match TRBD2. This CDR3 comprises 14 residues. The V gene end was trimmed by 7 bases and the J gene end by 3 bases; junction bases not matched to a gene: 7. CDR3 coding DNA: TGTGCCAGCACCGACTGGCGGGAGACAGATACGCAGTATTTT. Amino acid sequence: CASTDWRETDTQYF.

This clonotype was seen many times. The chain is built from TRBV6-6 and TRBJ1-6, with 10 nucleotides matching TRBD1. This CDR3 is built from 15 residues. Germline CDR1 reads MNHNY; CDR2 reads SVGAGI (reference sequence). Trimming removed 0 bases from V and 10 bases from J; junction bases left unmatched: 3. Here the CDR3 DNA reads TGTGCCAGCAGTTACTCGCGGACAGGGGGGTCACCCCTCCACTTT. Translated: CASSYSRTGGSPLHF.

In its sample, this clonotype was seen many times. The rearrangement joins TRBV7-6 to TRBJ2-3; D tentatively fits TRBD1 or TRBD2 (6 bases each). V lost 5 bases, J lost 1 base, and 13 bases lay in between. The germline V gene has CDR1 SGHVS and CDR2 FNYEAQ. CDR3 length: 15 amino acids. The CDR3 loop is CASSPRGDGTDTQYF. The DNA for the CDR3 is TGTGCCAGCAGCCCGAGGGGGGACGGCACAGATACGCAGTATTTT.

This clonotype was observed at least ten times. The chain employs TRBV2 and TRBJ2-1; TRBD1 aligns across 11 bases. CDR1 is SNHLY and CDR2 is FYNNEI in the germline V gene. Unmatched junction bases numbered 12, after V lost 6 bases and J lost 8 bases. CDR3 size: 16 residues. The CDR3 loop is CASRAQDRGLWDEQFF. The CDR3 nucleotides are TGTGCCAGCAGGGCCCAGGACAGGGGGCTTTGGGATGAGCAGTTCTTC.

This clonotype was seen many times. The chain joins TRBV21-1 to TRBJ2-2; TRBD2 is the table's D call, not checked against the DNA. TRBV21-1 is given as a pseudogene. The CDR3 loop spans 19 amino acids. The DNA of the CDR3 is TGTGCCAGCACCCGACTAGCGGGGGGCCCCAAATTGAACACCGGGGAGCTGTTTTTT. It translates to CASTRLAGGPKLNTGELFF.

This clonotype was detected many times. The rearrangement links TRBV7-2 to TRBJ1-1; no reliable D call. Trimming left V 4 bases short and J 3 bases short, with 9 bases between. The germline gives CDR1 SGHTA, CDR2 FQGNSA. CDR3 length equals 13 residues. The CDR3 region is CASSSQRDTEAFF. DNA for the CDR3: TGTGCCAGCAGCTCCCAGAGGGACACTGAAGCTTTCTTT. The whole variable domain, remainder taken from reference TRBV7-2 and TRBJ1-1, is GAGVSQSPSNKVTEKGKDVELRCDPISGHTALYWYRQSLGQGLEFLIYFQGNSAPDKSGLPSDRFSAERTGGSVSTLTIQRTQQEDSAVYLCASSSQRDTEAFFGQGTRLTVV.

V is TRBV20-1 and J is TRBJ2-2; D unresolved. V was clipped by 2 bases and J by 0 bases, with 4 bases between them. The CDR3 extends over 13 amino acids. The germline V gene encodes CDR1 DFQATT and CDR2 SNEGSKA (reference sequence). The CDR3 bases are TGCAGTGCTAGACATCCGAACACCGGGGAGCTGTTTTTT. It is translated as CSARHPNTGELFF.

This clonotype was detected only a few times. V gene TRBV5-1 combines with J gene TRBJ2-3; 8 bases align to TRBD2. The germline CDR1 and CDR2 sequences are SGHRS and YFSETQ. Trimming at V came to 0 bases and at J to 3 bases, leaving 3 bases not matched to a gene. The CDR3 length is 15 residues. CDR3 nucleotide sequence: TGCGCCAGCAGCTTGGATGCGGGAGGAACAGATACGCAGTATTTT. Its translation is CASSLDAGGTDTQYF.

Many counts were recorded for this clonotype. The chain combines TRBV5-5 with TRBJ1-1; D might be TRBD1 (5 bases). The V gene lost 1 base and the J gene lost 1 base, with 20 bases spanning the gap. The CDR3 totals 18 residues. CDR1 is SGHKS and CDR2 is YYEKEE in the germline V gene (reference sequence). The CDR3 sequence is CASSLWPRGDFRNTEAFF. The CDR3, as DNA: TGTGCCAGCAGCTTGTGGCCCAGAGGGGATTTTAGGAACACTGAAGCTTTCTTT. Supplemented by reference TRBV5-5 and TRBJ1-1, the full variable domain reads DAGVTQSPTHLIKTRGQQVTLRCSPISGHKSVSWYQQVLGQGPQFIFQYYEKEERGRGNFPDRFSARQFPNYSSELNVNALLLGDSALYLCASSLWPRGDFRNTEAFFGQGTRLTVV.

The sample holds many counts of this clonotype. This chain uses TRBV4-3 with TRBJ2-5; 9 bases are a match to TRBD1. This CDR3 is 13 amino acids long. Germline CDR1 is LGHNA and CDR2 is YSLEER. The V segment lost 3 bases and the J segment 7 bases; nucleotides outside the gene matches: 3. The CDR3 spells CASSHDRGGTQYF. The CDR3 DNA follows: TGCGCCAGCAGCCACGACAGGGGGGGGACCCAGTACTTC.

The chain employs TRBV7-3 and TRBJ2-5; the match to TRBD2 covers 7 bases. CDR3 length: 14 amino acids. V shed 2 bases and J 5 bases; nucleotides not matched to a gene: 5. CDR1 and CDR2 from the germline V gene are SGHTA and FQGTGA. The CDR3 DNA reads TGTGCCAGCAGCTTAGGTCTAGCGGCGGAGACCCAGTACTTC. Its protein product is CASSLGLAAETQYF.